This T cell receptor (beta chain) stems from a study of blood T cell repertoires in COVID-19. Study information: T cells, B-cell-depleted T cells, or PBMCs supplied cDNA or gDNA.

Generated by immunoSEQ multiplex PCR, the TCRdb table keeps only in-frame clones and is missing some. The profile covers around 190,000 clones, with 88% appearing a single time and approximately 4.5% taken by the ten largest. The V gene lost 2 bases and the J gene lost 3 bases, with 13 bases spanning the gap. The CDR3 extends over 15 amino acids. Looked up from germline, CDR1 is SGHTA and CDR2 is FQGNSA. Sequencing input: peripheral blood. The receptor comes from a human donor in a cohort sampled during active COVID-19. V is TRBV7-2 and J is TRBJ2-5, with D perhaps TRBD1 (6 bases). CDR3 in DNA: TGTGCCAGCAGCTTATCCGGGACACTGGAAGAGACCCAGTACTTC. It yields the protein CASSLSGTLEETQYF.